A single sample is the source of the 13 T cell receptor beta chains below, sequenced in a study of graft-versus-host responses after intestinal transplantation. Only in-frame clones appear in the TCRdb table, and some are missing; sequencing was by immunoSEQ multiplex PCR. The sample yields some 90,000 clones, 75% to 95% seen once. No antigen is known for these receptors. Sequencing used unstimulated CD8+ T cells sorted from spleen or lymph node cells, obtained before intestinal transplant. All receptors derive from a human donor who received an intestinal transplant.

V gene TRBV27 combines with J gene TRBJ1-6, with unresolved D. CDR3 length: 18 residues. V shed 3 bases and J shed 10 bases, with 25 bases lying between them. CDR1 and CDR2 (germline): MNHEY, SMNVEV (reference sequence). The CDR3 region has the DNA TGTGCCAGCAGTTTCCTTGCAGCTACGCCTCAGAAAAACTCACCCCTCCACTTT. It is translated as CASSFLAATPQKNSPLHF.

The CDR3 protein is CASSFGTGQNQPQHF. The CDR3 region has the DNA TGTGCCAGCAGCTTCGGGACAGGACAAAATCAGCCCCAGCATTTT. This chain links TRBV6-1 with TRBJ1-5; 8 nucleotides match TRBD1. Losses at the gene ends were 6 bases for V and 4 bases for J; bases not matched to a gene: 8. Germline CDR1 and CDR2: MNHNS and SASEGT. The CDR3 is made up of 15 amino acids.

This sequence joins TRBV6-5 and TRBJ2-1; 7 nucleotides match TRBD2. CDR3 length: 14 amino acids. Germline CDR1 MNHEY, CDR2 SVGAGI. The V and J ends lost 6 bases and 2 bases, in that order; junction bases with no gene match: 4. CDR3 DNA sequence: TGTGCCAGCAGGGAGACTAGCCCCTACAATGAGCAGTTCTTC. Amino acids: CASRETSPYNEQFF.

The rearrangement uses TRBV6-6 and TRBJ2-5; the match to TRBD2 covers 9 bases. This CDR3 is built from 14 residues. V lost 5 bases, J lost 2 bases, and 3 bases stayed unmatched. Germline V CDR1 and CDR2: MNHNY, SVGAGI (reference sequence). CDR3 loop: CASSTLAGQETQYF. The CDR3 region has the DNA TGTGCCAGCAGTACTCTAGCGGGGCAAGAGACCCAGTACTTC.

The CDR3 here is CASSLAPIGDGLSYEQYF. CDR3 DNA: TGTGCCAGCAGCTTAGCCCCAATAGGGGACGGACTCTCCTACGAGCAGTACTTC. The chain carries TRBV7-6 and TRBJ2-7, with D perhaps TRBD1 or TRBD2 (5 bases each). Germline CDR1 reads SGHVS; CDR2 reads FNYEAQ. Between the trimmed V and J ends, which lost 0 bases and 0 bases, there was a span of 18 bases. The CDR3 contains 18 residues.

CDR3 sequence: CASSLGTSTGELFF. The CDR3 bases are TGTGCCAGCAGCCTTGGGACATCCACCGGGGAGCTGTTTTTT. J is TRBJ2-2 and V is TRBV7-9; a possible D gene is TRBD1 (6 bases). The CDR3 loop spans 14 amino acids. Germline loops: CDR1 SEHNR, CDR2 FQNEAQ (reference sequence). Trimming removed 5 bases from V and 4 bases from J, with 11 bases in between.

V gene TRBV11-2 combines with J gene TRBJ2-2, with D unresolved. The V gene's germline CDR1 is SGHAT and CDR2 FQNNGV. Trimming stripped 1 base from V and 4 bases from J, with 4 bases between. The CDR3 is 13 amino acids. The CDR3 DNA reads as TGTGCCAGCAGCTTAGGGGGCACCGGGGAGCTGTTTTTT. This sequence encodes CASSLGGTGELFF.

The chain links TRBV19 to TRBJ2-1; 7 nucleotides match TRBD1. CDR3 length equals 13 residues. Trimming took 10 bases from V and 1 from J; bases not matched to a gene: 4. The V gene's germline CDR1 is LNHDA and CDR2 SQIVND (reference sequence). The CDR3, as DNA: TGTGCCAAAAAGGGACAGTCCTACAATGAGCAGTTCTTC. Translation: CAKKGQSYNEQFF.

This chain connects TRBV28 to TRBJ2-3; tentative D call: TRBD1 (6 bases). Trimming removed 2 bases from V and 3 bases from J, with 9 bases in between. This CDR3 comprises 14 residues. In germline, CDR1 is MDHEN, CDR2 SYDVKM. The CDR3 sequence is CASSLTGQTDTQYF. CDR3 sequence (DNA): TGTGCCAGCAGTTTAACAGGGCAAACAGATACGCAGTATTTT.

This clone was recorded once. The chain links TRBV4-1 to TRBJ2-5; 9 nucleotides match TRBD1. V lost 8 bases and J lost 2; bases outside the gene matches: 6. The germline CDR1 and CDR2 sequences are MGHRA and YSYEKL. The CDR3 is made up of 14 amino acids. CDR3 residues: CASADRGGQETQYF. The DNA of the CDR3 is TGCGCCAGCGCGGACAGGGGAGGGCAAGAGACCCAGTACTTC.

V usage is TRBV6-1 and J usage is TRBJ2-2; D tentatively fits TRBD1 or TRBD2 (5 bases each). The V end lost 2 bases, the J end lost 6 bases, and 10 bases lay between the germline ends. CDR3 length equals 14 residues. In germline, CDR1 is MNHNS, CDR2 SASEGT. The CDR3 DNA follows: TGTGCCAGCAGTGAACTCGGGGCCCCCGGGGAGCTGTTTTTT. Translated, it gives CASSELGAPGELFF.

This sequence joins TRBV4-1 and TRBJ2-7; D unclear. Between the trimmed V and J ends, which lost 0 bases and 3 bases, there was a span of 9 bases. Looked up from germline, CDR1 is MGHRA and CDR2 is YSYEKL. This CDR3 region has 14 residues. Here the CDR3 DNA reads TGCGCCAGCAGCCAAGATCCCGAGAACTACGAGCAGTACTTC. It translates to CASSQDPENYEQYF.

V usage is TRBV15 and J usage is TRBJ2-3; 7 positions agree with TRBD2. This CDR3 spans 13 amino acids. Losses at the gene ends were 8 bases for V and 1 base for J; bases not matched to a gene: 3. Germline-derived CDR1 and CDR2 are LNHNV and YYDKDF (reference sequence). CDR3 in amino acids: CATRSGGTDTQYF. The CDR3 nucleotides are TGTGCCACCCGAAGCGGGGGCACAGATACGCAGTATTTT.